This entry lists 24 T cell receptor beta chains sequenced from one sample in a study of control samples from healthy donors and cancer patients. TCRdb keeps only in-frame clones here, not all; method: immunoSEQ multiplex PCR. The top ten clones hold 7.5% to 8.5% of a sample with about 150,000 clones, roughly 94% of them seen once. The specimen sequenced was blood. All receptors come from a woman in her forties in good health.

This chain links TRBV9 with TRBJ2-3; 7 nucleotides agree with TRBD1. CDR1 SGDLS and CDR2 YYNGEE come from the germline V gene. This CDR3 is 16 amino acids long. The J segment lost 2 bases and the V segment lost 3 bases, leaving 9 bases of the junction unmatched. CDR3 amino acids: CASSAETGSYTDTQYF. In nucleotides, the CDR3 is TGTGCCAGCAGCGCGGAGACAGGGTCCTACACAGATACGCAGTATTTT.

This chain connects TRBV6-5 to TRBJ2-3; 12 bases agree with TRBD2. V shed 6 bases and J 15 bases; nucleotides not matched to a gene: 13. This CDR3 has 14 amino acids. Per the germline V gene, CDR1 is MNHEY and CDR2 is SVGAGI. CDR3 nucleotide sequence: TGTGCCAGCAGGAAAGGGGAGACTAGCGGGAGAAAATATTTT. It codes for CASRKGETSGRKYF.

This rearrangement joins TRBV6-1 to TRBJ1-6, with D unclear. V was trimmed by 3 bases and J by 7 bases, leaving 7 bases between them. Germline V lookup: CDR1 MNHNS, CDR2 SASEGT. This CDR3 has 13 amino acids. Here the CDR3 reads CASSEVPNSPLHF. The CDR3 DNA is TGTGCCAGCAGTGAGGTGCCGAATTCACCCCTCCACTTT.

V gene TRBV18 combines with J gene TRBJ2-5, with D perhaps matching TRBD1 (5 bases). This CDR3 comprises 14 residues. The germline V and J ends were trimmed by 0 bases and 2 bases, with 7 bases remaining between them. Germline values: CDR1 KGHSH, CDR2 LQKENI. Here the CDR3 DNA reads TGTGCCAGCTCACCACCGACAGTTCAAGAGACCCAGTACTTC. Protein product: CASSPPTVQETQYF.

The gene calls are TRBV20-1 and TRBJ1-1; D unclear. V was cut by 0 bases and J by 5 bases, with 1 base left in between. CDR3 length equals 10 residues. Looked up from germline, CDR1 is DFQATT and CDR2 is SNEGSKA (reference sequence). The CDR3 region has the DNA TGCAGTGCTAGAGATACTGAAGCTTTCTTT. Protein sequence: CSARDTEAFF.

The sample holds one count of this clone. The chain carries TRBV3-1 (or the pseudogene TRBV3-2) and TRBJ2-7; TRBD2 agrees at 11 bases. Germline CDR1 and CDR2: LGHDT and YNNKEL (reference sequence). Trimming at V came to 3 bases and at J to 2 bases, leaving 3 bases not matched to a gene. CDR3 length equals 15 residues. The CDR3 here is CASSHLAGGAYEQYF. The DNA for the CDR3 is TGTGCCAGCAGCCACCTAGCGGGGGGAGCCTACGAGCAGTACTTC.

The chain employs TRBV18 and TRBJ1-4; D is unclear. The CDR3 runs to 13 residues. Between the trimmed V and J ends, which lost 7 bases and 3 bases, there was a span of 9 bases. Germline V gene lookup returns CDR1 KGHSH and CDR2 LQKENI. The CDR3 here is CASCGDPNEKLFF. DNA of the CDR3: TGTGCCAGCTGTGGGGATCCTAATGAAAAACTGTTTTTT. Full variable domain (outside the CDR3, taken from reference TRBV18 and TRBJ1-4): NAGVMQNPRHLVRRRGQEARLRCSPMKGHSHVYWYRQLPEEGLKFMVYLQKENIIDESGMPKERFSAEFPKEGPSILRIQQVVRGDSAAYFCASCGDPNEKLFFGSGTQLSVL.

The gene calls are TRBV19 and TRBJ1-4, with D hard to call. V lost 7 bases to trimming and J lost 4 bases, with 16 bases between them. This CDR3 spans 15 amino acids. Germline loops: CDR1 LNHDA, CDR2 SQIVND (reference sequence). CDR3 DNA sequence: TGTGCCAGTAACCTCCAGACGGGGAATAATGAAAAACTGTTTTTT. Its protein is CASNLQTGNNEKLFF.

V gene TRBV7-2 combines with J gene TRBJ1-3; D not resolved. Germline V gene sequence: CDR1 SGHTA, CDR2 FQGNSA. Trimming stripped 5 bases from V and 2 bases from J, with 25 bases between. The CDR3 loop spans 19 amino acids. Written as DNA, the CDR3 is TGTGCCAGCAGCCCCCAGGAGGTGGGTCGGTTAAAGGCTGGAAACACCATATATTTT. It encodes CASSPQEVGRLKAGNTIYF.

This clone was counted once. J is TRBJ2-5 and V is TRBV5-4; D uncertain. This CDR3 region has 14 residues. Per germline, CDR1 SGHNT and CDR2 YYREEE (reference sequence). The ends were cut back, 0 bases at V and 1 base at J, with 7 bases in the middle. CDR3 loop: CASSLGSAQETQYF. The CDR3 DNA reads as TGTGCCAGCAGCTTGGGGTCAGCCCAAGAGACCCAGTACTTC.

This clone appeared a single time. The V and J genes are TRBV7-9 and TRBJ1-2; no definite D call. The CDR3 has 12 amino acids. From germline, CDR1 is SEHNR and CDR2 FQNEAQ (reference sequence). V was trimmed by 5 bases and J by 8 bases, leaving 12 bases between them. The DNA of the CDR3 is TGTGCCAGCAGCGATTCGTTGGGCGGCTACACCTTC. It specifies CASSDSLGGYTF.

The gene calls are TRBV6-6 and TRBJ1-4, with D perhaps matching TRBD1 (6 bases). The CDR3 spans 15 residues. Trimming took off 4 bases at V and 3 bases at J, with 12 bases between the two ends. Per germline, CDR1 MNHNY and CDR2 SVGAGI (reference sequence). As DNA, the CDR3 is TGTGCCAGCAGTTTCTCGGGGGGGCCTAATGAAAAACTGTTTTTT. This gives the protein CASSFSGGPNEKLFF.

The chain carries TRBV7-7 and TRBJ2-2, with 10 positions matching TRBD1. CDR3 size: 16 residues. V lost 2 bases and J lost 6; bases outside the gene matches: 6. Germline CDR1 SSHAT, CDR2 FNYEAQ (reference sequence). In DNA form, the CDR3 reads TGTGCCAGCAGCTTAATTATGACAGGGGGCCCCGGGGAGCTGTTTTTT. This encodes CASSLIMTGGPGELFF.

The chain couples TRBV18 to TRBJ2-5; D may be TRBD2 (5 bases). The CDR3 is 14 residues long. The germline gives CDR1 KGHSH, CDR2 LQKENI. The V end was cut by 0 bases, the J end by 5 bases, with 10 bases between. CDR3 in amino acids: CASSPPAGGETQYF. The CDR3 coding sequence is TGTGCCAGCTCACCACCTGCGGGTGGGGAGACCCAGTACTTC.

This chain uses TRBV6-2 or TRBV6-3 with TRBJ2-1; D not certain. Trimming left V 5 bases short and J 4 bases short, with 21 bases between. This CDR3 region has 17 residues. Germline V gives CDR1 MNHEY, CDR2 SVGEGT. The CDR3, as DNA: TGTGCCAGCAGTCACCAACCGACCCGGATGCGGTACAATGAGCAGTTCTTC. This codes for CASSHQPTRMRYNEQFF.

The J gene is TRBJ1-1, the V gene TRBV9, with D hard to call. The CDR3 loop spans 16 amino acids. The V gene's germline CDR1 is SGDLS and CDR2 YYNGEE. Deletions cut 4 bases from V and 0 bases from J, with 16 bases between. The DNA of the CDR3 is TGTGCCAGCAGCCCCGGCGCAGACCACATGAACACTGAAGCTTTCTTT. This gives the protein CASSPGADHMNTEAFF.

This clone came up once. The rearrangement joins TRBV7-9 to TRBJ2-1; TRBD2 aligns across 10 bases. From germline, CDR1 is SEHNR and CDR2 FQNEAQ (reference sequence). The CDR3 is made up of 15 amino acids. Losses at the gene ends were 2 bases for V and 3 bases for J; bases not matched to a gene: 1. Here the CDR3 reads CASSLRLAGYNEQFF. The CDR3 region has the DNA TGTGCCAGCAGCTTACGACTAGCGGGCTACAATGAGCAGTTCTTC.

The chain's CDR3 is CATGTDRTNSPLHF. The CDR3 nucleotides are TGTGCAACGGGTACCGACAGGACGAATTCACCCCTCCACTTT. J is TRBJ1-6 and V is TRBV19, with D perhaps matching TRBD1 (6 bases). This CDR3 region has 14 residues. Looked up from germline, CDR1 is LNHDA and CDR2 is SQIVND (reference sequence).

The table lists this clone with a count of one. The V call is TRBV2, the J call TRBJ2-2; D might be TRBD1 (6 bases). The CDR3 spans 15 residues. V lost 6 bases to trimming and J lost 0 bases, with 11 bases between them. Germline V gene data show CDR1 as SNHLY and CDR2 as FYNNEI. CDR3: CASSQDSTNTGELFF. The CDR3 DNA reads TGTGCCAGCAGCCAGGACAGTACGAACACCGGGGAGCTGTTTTTT.

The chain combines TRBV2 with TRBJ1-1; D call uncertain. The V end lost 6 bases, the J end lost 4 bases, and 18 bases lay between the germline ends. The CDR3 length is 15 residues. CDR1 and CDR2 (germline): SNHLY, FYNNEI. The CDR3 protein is CASRGAGMAGTEAFF. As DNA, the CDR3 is TGTGCCAGCAGGGGAGCCGGGATGGCGGGCACTGAAGCTTTCTTT.

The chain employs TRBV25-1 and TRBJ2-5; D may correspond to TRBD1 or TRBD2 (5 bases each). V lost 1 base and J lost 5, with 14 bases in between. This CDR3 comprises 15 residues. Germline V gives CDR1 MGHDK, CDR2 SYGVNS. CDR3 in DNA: TGTGCCAGCAGTGAATTAGCCAGGGCGGGCGAGACCCAGTACTTC. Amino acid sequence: CASSELARAGETQYF.

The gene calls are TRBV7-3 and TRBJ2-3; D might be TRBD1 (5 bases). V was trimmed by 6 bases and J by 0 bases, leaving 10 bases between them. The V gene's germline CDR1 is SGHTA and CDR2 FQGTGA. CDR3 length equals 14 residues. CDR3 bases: TGTGCCAGCAGGTCCAGGGCTAGCACAGATACGCAGTATTTT. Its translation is CASRSRASTDTQYF.

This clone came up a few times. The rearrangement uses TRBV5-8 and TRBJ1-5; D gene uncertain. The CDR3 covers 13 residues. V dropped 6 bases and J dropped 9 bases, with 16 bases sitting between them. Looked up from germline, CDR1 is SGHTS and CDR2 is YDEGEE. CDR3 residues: CASNRWEVPPQHF. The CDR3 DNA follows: TGTGCCAGCAACCGGTGGGAGGTCCCGCCCCAGCATTTT.

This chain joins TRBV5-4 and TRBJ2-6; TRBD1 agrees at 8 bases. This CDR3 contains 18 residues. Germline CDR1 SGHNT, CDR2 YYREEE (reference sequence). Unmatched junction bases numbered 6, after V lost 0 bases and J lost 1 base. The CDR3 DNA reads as TGTGCCAGCAGCTTGGGACAGGGGACACTTTCTGGGGCCAACGTCCTGACTTTC. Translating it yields CASSLGQGTLSGANVLTF.